The next 4 T cell receptor beta chains were all read from a single sample in a study of shared T cell receptors in the human thymus. TCRdb's copy holds only in-frame clones and misses some; the assay was immunoSEQ multiplex PCR. Among approximately 760,000 clones listed, approximately 85% were seen once. These data are also associated with another study on human thymus T cells.

What was sequenced was thymocytes. The receptor source for this set is a girl less than two years old with a congenital heart defect.

The gene calls are TRBV7-2 and TRBJ2-3; D is perhaps TRBD1 (5 bases). Germline CDR1 reads SGHTA; CDR2 reads FQGNSA. The CDR3 sequence is 15 residues long. Trimming removed 2 bases from V and 0 bases from J, with 9 bases in between. The CDR3: CASSLLGRSTDTQYF. The CDR3 DNA reads TGTGCCAGCAGCTTATTGGGGCGGAGCACAGATACGCAGTATTTT.

The chain employs TRBV10-3 and TRBJ1-1; D is unresolved. Germline V gene lookup returns CDR1 ENHRY and CDR2 SYGVKD. V lost 4 bases to trimming and J lost 2 bases, with 14 bases between them. This CDR3 is 15 amino acids long. The CDR3 DNA reads as TGTGCCATCAGTGCCACTTCCCACTTCAACACTGAAGCTTTCTTT. Translating gives CAISATSHFNTEAFF.

The V and J genes are TRBV4-3 and TRBJ1-6; D is possibly TRBD1 (5 bases). Looked up from germline, CDR1 is LGHNA and CDR2 is YSLEER. The V and J ends lost 2 bases and 4 bases respectively, with 21 bases between them. This CDR3 region has 19 residues. In DNA, the CDR3 is TGCGCCAGCAGCCAACGAGCGGGCCCAGGGTTGCCATATAATTCACCCCTCCACTTT. Protein sequence: CASSQRAGPGLPYNSPLHF.

V is TRBV4-3 and J is TRBJ2-7; no definite D call. The V end was cut by 0 bases, the J end by 1 base, with 10 bases between. CDR1 is LGHNA and CDR2 is YSLEER in the germline V gene. The CDR3 totals 15 residues. The CDR3: CASSQDGLSSYEQYF. The CDR3 bases are TGCGCCAGCAGCCAAGATGGGCTCTCTTCCTACGAGCAGTACTTC.